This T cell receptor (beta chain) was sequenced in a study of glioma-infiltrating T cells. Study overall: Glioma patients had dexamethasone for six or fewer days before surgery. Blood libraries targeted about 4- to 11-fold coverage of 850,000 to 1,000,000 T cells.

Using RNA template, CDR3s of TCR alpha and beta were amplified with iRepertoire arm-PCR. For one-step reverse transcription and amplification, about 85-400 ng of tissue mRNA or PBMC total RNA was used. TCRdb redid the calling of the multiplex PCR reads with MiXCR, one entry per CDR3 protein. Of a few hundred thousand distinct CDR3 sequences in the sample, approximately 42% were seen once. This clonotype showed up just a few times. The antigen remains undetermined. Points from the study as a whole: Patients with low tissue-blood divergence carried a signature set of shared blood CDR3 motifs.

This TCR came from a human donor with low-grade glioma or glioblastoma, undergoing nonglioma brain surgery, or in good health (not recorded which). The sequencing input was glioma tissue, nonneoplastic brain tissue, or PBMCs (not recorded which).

The DNA of the CDR3 is TGCGCCAGCAGCCAAGTCCCTGAAGAGACCCAGTACTTC. Translated, it gives CASSQVPEETQYF. V is TRBV4-1 and J is TRBJ2-5, with no clear D. Looked up from germline, CDR1 is MGHRA and CDR2 is YSYEKL. CDR3 size: 13 residues. Deletions cut 1 base from V and 3 bases from J, with 6 bases between.